This T cell receptor beta chain emerged from a study of blood T cell repertoires in COVID-19. The CDR3 consists of 19 residues. Germline lookup yields CDR1 SEHNR and CDR2 FQNEAQ (reference sequence). Unmatched junction bases numbered 17, after V lost 4 bases and J lost 5 bases. Data came from immunoSEQ multiplex PCR; TCRdb stores just in-frame clones and leaves some out. The data show about 110,000 clones, more than 75% seen once. The specimen sequenced was peripheral blood. V usage is TRBV7-9 and J usage is TRBJ2-1; 10 bases line up with TRBD1. The receptor's source is a human donor in a cohort sampled during active COVID-19. In DNA form, the CDR3 reads TGTGCCAGCAGCTCCGGGACAGGGGTTAACTCGGGGGAACACAATGAGCAGTTCTTC. Translation: CASSSGTGVNSGEHNEQFF.